The 29 T cell receptor beta chains below come from one sample, sequenced in a study of CD8 T cell repertoires and HIV-1 epitope variants. Generated by immunoSEQ multiplex PCR, the TCRdb table keeps only in-frame clones and is missing some. The table shows about 90,000 clones, with roughly 81% occurring only once. Material for sequencing was uncultured baseline CD8+ T cells from peripheral blood mononuclear cells (PBMCs). All receptors derive from a male donor with HIV.

The J gene is TRBJ1-4, the V gene TRBV9; D may be TRBD1 (6 bases). Germline CDR1 reads SGDLS; CDR2 reads YYNGEE. V was pared by 3 bases and J by 5 bases, with 14 bases between. This CDR3 has 15 residues. The CDR3 DNA sequence: TGTGCCAGCAGCGCGAGGGGGGACGGGAATGAAAAACTGTTTTTT. It translates to CASSARGDGNEKLFF.

The gene calls are TRBV5-1 and TRBJ2-1; TRBD2 might be the D (5 bases). V dropped 5 bases and J dropped 4 bases, with 19 bases sitting between them. This CDR3 is 16 amino acids long. Germline values: CDR1 SGHRS, CDR2 YFSETQ. The CDR3 DNA reads TGCGCCAGCAGAGAAACCGGTGGACTGCTTTACAATGAGCAGTTCTTC. This encodes CASRETGGLLYNEQFF. The whole variable domain, remainder taken from reference TRBV5-1 and TRBJ2-1, is KAGVTQTPRYLIKTRGQQVTLSCSPISGHRSVSWYQQTPGQGLQFLFEYFSETQRNKGNFPGRFSGRQFSNSRSEMNVSTLELGDSALYLCASRETGGLLYNEQFFGPGTRLTVL.

This chain uses TRBV7-8 with TRBJ2-4; the D is unclear. V was shortened by 1 base and J by 9 bases, with 13 bases between the two germline ends. This CDR3 is 14 amino acids long. Looked up from germline, CDR1 is SGHVS and CDR2 is FQNEAQ. The CDR3 nucleotides read TGTGCCAGCAGCTTAGGGCTGGCGCAAGCCATTCAGTACTTC. This gives the protein CASSLGLAQAIQYF. The variable domain in full, with the rest retrieved from reference TRBV7-8 and TRBJ2-4, is GAGVSQSPRYKVAKRGQDVALRCDPISGHVSLFWYQQALGQGPEFLTYFQNEAQLDKSGLPSDRFFAERPEGSVSTLKIQRTQQEDSAVYLCASSLGLAQAIQYFGAGTRLSVL.

V gene TRBV28 combines with J gene TRBJ2-7, with 7 bases that match TRBD1. Germline CDR1 and CDR2: MDHEN and SYDVKM. The J segment lost 0 bases and the V segment lost 1 base, leaving 0 bases of the junction unmatched. There are 14 residues in the CDR3. CDR3 sequence reads: CASSLYRGSYEQYF. The CDR3 nucleotides are TGTGCCAGCAGTTTATACAGGGGCTCCTACGAGCAGTACTTC.

This clone was seen ten or more times. The chain employs TRBV27 and TRBJ2-5, with 13 positions matching TRBD2. This CDR3 is 20 amino acids long. CDR1 MNHEY and CDR2 SMNVEV come from the germline V gene (reference sequence). V lost 5 bases, J lost 3 bases, and 18 bases stayed unmatched. CDR3 nucleotide sequence: TGTGCCAGCAGTCCGAAGAGACCGGGACTAGCGGGACCAACAAAAGAGACCCAGTACTTC. Its translation: CASSPKRPGLAGPTKETQYF.

The chain has TRBV5-1 and TRBJ2-3; the match to TRBD2 covers 8 bases. V gave up 4 bases and J gave up 0 bases; unmatched junction bases: 7. The CDR3 runs to 16 residues. Germline CDR1 is SGHRS and CDR2 is YFSETQ. The CDR3 nucleotides are TGCGCCAGCAGCAGGATTAGCGGGGCTAGCACAGATACGCAGTATTTT. Amino acids: CASSRISGASTDTQYF.

This clone was counted a few times. This chain uses TRBV6-5 with TRBJ1-2; 10 bases map to TRBD1. With 4 bases clipped from V and 1 base from J, the junction kept 6 bases outside the gene matches. The CDR3 extends over 16 amino acids. The germline CDR1 and CDR2 sequences are MNHEY and SVGAGI. CDR3 in amino acids: CASSSNRDRGNYGYTF. The CDR3 nucleotides read TGTGCCAGCAGTTCCAACCGGGACAGGGGTAACTATGGCTACACCTTC.

The rearrangement joins TRBV5-1 to TRBJ1-4, with 9 bases identical to TRBD1. The CDR3 runs 14 residues. CDR1 SGHRS and CDR2 YFSETQ come from the germline V gene. With V trimmed by 5 bases and J by 6 bases, 5 bases remained unmatched. The CDR3 DNA reads TGCGCCAGCAGTCCCGGGACAGGGTATGAAAAACTGTTTTTT. Translating it yields CASSPGTGYEKLFF.

The J gene is TRBJ2-2, the V gene TRBV29-1, with D possibly being TRBD1 or TRBD2 (5 bases each). This CDR3 has 14 amino acids. Between the trimmed V and J ends, which lost 0 bases and 7 bases, there was a span of 12 bases. The germline V gene encodes CDR1 SQVTM and CDR2 ANQGSEA. In DNA, the CDR3 is TGCAGCGTTGAAGATTCGGCAGGGAGCGGGGAGCTGTTTTTT. As protein: CSVEDSAGSGELFF.

V and J are TRBV30 and TRBJ1-2; TRBD1 matches 7 bases. Germline trimming cut 4 bases from V and 4 bases from J; bases unmatched to any gene: 9. This CDR3 contains 14 residues. Germline loops: CDR1 GTSNPN, CDR2 SVGIG (reference sequence). CDR3 loop: CAWNSRDSSYGYTF. CDR3 coding DNA: TGTGCCTGGAACAGCCGGGACAGCAGCTATGGCTACACCTTC.

The CDR3 here is CASSPQAGGIYNEQFF. As DNA, the CDR3 is TGTGCCAGTAGTCCTCAAGCGGGGGGTATCTACAATGAGCAGTTCTTC. The V and J genes are TRBV19 and TRBJ2-1; 9 nucleotides line up with TRBD2. The CDR3 length is 16 residues. Germline values: CDR1 LNHDA, CDR2 SQIVND (reference sequence). The V and J ends lost 5 bases and 3 bases, in that order; junction bases with no gene match: 8.

The chain joins TRBV7-2 to TRBJ2-1; 12 bases match TRBD2. V lost 5 bases to trimming and J lost 4 bases; unmatched junction nucleotides: 6. CDR1 is SGHTA, CDR2 FQGNSA, per germline. There are 16 residues in the CDR3. The CDR3 region is CASSPLAGGRYNEQFF. The CDR3 DNA reads TGTGCCAGCAGCCCACTAGCGGGAGGAAGGTACAATGAGCAGTTCTTC.

The rearrangement links TRBV28 to TRBJ2-4, with 8 bases identical to TRBD2. In germline, CDR1 is MDHEN, CDR2 SYDVKM. The junction had 9 bases not matched to a gene; V was cut back by 4 bases and J by 7 bases. This CDR3 has 15 amino acids. Here the CDR3 reads CASSSPRLAPNIQYF. The CDR3, as DNA: TGTGCCAGCAGTTCCCCGAGACTAGCGCCGAACATTCAGTACTTC.

This clone was seen a handful of times. The chain carries TRBV28 and TRBJ1-5, with 8 bases fitting TRBD1. The V gene's germline CDR1 is MDHEN and CDR2 SYDVKM. J lost 5 bases, V lost 6 bases, and 6 bases had no gene match. CDR3 length: 14 residues. CDR3 sequence reads: CASRLRGRHQPQHF. DNA of the CDR3: TGTGCCAGCAGGCTCAGGGGGCGACATCAGCCCCAGCATTTT.

This clone occurred once. The chain has TRBV11-2 and TRBJ2-5, with a tentative D call TRBD2 (5 bases). Germline values: CDR1 SGHAT, CDR2 FQNNGV. Trimming took 5 bases from V and 0 from J, leaving 7 bases between them. This CDR3 is built from 13 residues. The CDR3 loop reads CASSRGYQETQYF. For the CDR3, the DNA is TGTGCCAGCAGCCGAGGGTACCAAGAGACCCAGTACTTC.

This sequence joins TRBV5-1 and TRBJ2-7; maybe TRBD2 (6 bases). V lost 4 bases to trimming and J lost 3 bases, with 14 bases between them. From germline, CDR1 is SGHRS and CDR2 YFSETQ. CDR3 length: 14 residues. The CDR3 sequence: CASSRDWRDYEQYF. The CDR3 region has the DNA TGCGCCAGCAGCCGCGACTGGCGGGACTACGAGCAGTACTTC.

This chain joins TRBV5-6 and TRBJ2-7; D ambiguous. Germline CDR1 and CDR2: SGHDT and YYEEEE. The CDR3 runs to 15 residues. The germline V and J ends were trimmed by 4 bases and 0 bases, with 14 bases remaining between them. CDR3 in amino acids: CASSLDPPSSYEQYF. In nucleotides, the CDR3 is TGTGCCAGCAGCCTGGACCCGCCGAGCTCCTACGAGCAGTACTTC.

CDR3 in amino acids: CSVEARQRETQYF. In nucleotides, the CDR3 is TGCAGCGTCGAGGCAAGGCAGCGAGAGACCCAGTACTTC. The genes are TRBV29-1 and TRBJ2-5, with D unclear. CDR1 is SQVTM, CDR2 ANQGSEA, per germline. The CDR3 consists of 13 residues. V shed 6 bases and J shed 4 bases, with 15 bases lying between them.

V usage is TRBV30 and J usage is TRBJ1-1, with 7 bases identical to TRBD1. The CDR3 is made up of 15 amino acids. The trim removed 7 bases at V and 5 bases at J, leaving 16 bases unmatched. CDR1 is GTSNPN, CDR2 SVGIG, per germline (reference sequence). CDR3: CALRQGTGESTEAFF. The DNA for the CDR3 is TGTGCCTTGAGACAGGGCACTGGAGAGAGTACTGAAGCTTTCTTT.

The chain is built from TRBV10-2 and TRBJ2-5, with TRBD2 matching over 7 bases. With 7 bases clipped from V and 4 bases from J, the junction kept 12 bases outside the gene matches. The germline V gene encodes CDR1 WSHSY and CDR2 SAAADI. The CDR3 contains 15 residues. CDR3 in amino acids: CASTGAGALGETQYF. CDR3 nucleotides: TGCGCCAGCACCGGGGCGGGAGCTCTCGGAGAGACCCAGTACTTC.

The chain couples TRBV6-1 to TRBJ2-7; D is ambiguous. The CDR3 contains 11 residues. V lost 7 bases to trimming and J lost 4 bases, with 8 bases between them. CDR1 and CDR2 from the germline V gene are MNHNS and SASEGT. CDR3 region: CASNTGYEQYF. The CDR3 bases are TGTGCCAGCAACACGGGTTACGAGCAGTACTTC.

The chain joins TRBV7-2 to TRBJ1-2; D unresolved. V dropped 3 bases and J dropped 6 bases, with 8 bases sitting between them. The CDR3 loop spans 12 amino acids. Germline V gene lookup returns CDR1 SGHTA and CDR2 FQGNSA. The DNA of the CDR3 is TGTGCCAGCAGCTTTTCGCGAAATGGCTACACCTTC. Translation: CASSFSRNGYTF.

V usage is TRBV28 and J usage is TRBJ2-7; D possibly corresponds to TRBD1 (6 bases). The CDR3 runs to 13 residues. The V gene's germline CDR1 is MDHEN and CDR2 SYDVKM. The V end was cut by 0 bases, the J end by 6 bases, with 9 bases between. The CDR3 sequence: CASSLWGAGEQYF. In DNA form, the CDR3 reads TGTGCCAGCAGTTTATGGGGGGCGGGCGAGCAGTACTTC.

V gene TRBV19 combines with J gene TRBJ1-5; 7 bases are shared with TRBD1. This CDR3 comprises 17 residues. Germline-derived CDR1 and CDR2 are LNHDA and SQIVND (reference sequence). V shed 3 bases, J shed 6 bases, and the junction held 14 bases outside the gene matches. In DNA form, the CDR3 reads TGTGCCAGTAGTATGGCGACCTGGAGGGGGCGGGCTCAGCCCCAGCATTTT. This codes for CASSMATWRGRAQPQHF.

The chain combines TRBV7-8 with TRBJ1-1; TRBD1 is a possible D gene (5 bases). V was cut by 5 bases and J by 0 bases, with 16 bases left in between. From germline, CDR1 is SGHVS and CDR2 FQNEAQ. This CDR3 has 16 residues. The CDR3 is CASSVPFRGMNTEAFF. The CDR3 nucleotides read TGTGCCAGCAGCGTACCTTTTAGGGGCATGAACACTGAAGCTTTCTTT.

The CDR3 DNA follows: TGCGCCAGCAGCTTCCAGGACCAAGAGACCCAGTACTTC. It specifies CASSFQDQETQYF. The chain combines TRBV5-1 with TRBJ2-5; the D is unclear. There are 13 residues in the CDR3. From germline, CDR1 is SGHRS and CDR2 YFSETQ. Between the trimmed V and J ends, which lost 2 bases and 0 bases, there was a span of 5 bases.

The CDR3 bases are TGTGCCAGCAGCCCTAGGACAGCCCATGGCTACACCTTC. This encodes CASSPRTAHGYTF. The rearrangement uses TRBV2 and TRBJ1-2, with TRBD1 as a possible D gene (6 bases). Germline loops: CDR1 SNHLY, CDR2 FYNNEI. The length of the CDR3 is 13 residues. V was shortened by 6 bases and J by 6 bases, with 14 bases between the two germline ends.

This clone was detected once. This chain connects TRBV5-1 to TRBJ1-4; TRBD1 might be the D (5 bases). Germline-derived CDR1 and CDR2 are SGHRS and YFSETQ. Trimming cost V 0 bases and J 5 bases, with 17 bases left between them. This CDR3 has 17 amino acids. The chain's CDR3 is CASSLDHRRGRNEKLFF. CDR3 coding DNA: TGCGCCAGCAGCTTGGATCATCGACGGGGCCGGAATGAAAAACTGTTTTTT.

The chain employs TRBV5-1 and TRBJ2-5; D unresolved. The CDR3 is 16 residues long. V was trimmed by 0 bases and J by 2 bases, leaving 14 bases between them. Germline-derived CDR1 and CDR2 are SGHRS and YFSETQ. DNA of the CDR3: TGCGCCAGCAGCTTGGAAGGCGGAATGTGGCAAGAGACCCAGTACTTC. Amino acids: CASSLEGGMWQETQYF. The complete variable domain, with remaining parts taken from reference TRBV5-1 and TRBJ2-5, reads KAGVTQTPRYLIKTRGQQVTLSCSPISGHRSVSWYQQTPGQGLQFLFEYFSETQRNKGNFPGRFSGRQFSNSRSEMNVSTLELGDSALYLCASSLEGGMWQETQYFGPGTRLLVL.